This T cell receptor beta chain was found in a study of CD8+ T cells in alopecia areata. Treatment defined: oral pan-JAK inhibitor, 5-10 mg twice daily. Alopecia areata patients gave lesional scalp punch biopsies and peripheral blood samples. cDNA serving as the sequencing template came from extracted, reverse transcribed RNA. Profiling relied on immunoSEQ multiplex PCR, and the TCRdb table lists in-frame clones only, not all of them. This repertoire shows 10,000 to 15,000 clones, approximately 67% found once; its top ten account for 6% to 7.5%. This clone was picked up one time. Its antigen is currently unknown. Germline V gene sequence: CDR1 SGHRS, CDR2 YFSETQ. V lost 0 bases to trimming and J lost 10 bases, with 11 bases between them. The CDR3 is 14 amino acids. Whole-study findings and limits: Besides other cells, scalp samples also yield sequences of resident alphabeta T cells from normal skin.

Sequenced material: skin, taken at week 4, from a patient treated with tofacitinib. The clonotype comes from a human donor with alopecia areata. The chain combines TRBV5-1 with TRBJ1-6, with D unresolved. CDR3 nucleotides: TGCGCCAGCAGCTTGGGGACCACGATGTCACCCCTCCACTTT. Translated, it gives CASSLGTTMSPLHF.